This section outlines one TCR beta chain sequence together with its context. Its antigen is not known. Germline CDR1 and CDR2: MDHEN and SYDVKM. Trimming stripped 3 bases from V and 0 bases from J, with 8 bases between. This CDR3 has 15 amino acids. These data are taken from a study of PD-1 blockade in classical Hodgkin lymphoma. Study results and caveats: Unlike CD8+ TCR diversity, which did not rise significantly by C4D1, CD4+ TCR diversity did.

No patient escaped relapse after autologous stem cell transplantation, and brentuximab vedotin exposure varied. Only in-frame clones appear in the TCRdb table, and some are missing; sequencing was by immunoSEQ multiplex PCR. The sample has 22,000 or so clones; roughly 78% are singletons. The sample was peripheral blood mononuclear cells (PBMCs), taken before the second cycle of nivolumab. The source of this sequence is a human donor with classical Hodgkin lymphoma. This chain uses TRBV28 with TRBJ1-4; D ambiguous. CDR3 protein: CASSFSYATNEKLFF. CDR3 nucleotides: TGTGCCAGCAGTTTCTCTTATGCAACTAATGAAAAACTGTTTTTT. The complete variable domain, with remaining parts taken from reference TRBV28 and TRBJ1-4, reads DVKVTQSSRYLVKRTGEKVFLECVQDMDHENMFWYRQDPGLGLRLIYFSYDVKMKEKGDIPEGYSVSREKKERFSLILESASTNQTSMYLCASSFSYATNEKLFFGSGTQLSVL.